This TCR beta chain derives from a study of blood T cell repertoires in COVID-19. This clone was observed many times. Germline loops: CDR1 LNHDA, CDR2 SQIVND (reference sequence). The CDR3 has 16 amino acids. Between the trimmed V and J ends, which lost 8 bases and 1 base, there was a span of 18 bases. The protocol was immunoSEQ multiplex PCR, while the TCRdb copy is restricted to in-frame clones and leaves out a portion. The repertoire holds some 260,000 clones, with approximately 86% as singletons. The gene calls are TRBV19 and TRBJ1-3; a weak D match, TRBD1 (6 bases). The specimen was peripheral blood. The clonotype comes from a woman under 30 with acute or convalescent COVID-19. This CDR3 is CASGGGLIGSGNTIYF. In DNA, the CDR3 is TGTGCCAGTGGCGGGGGCCTCATCGGATCTGGAAACACCATATATTTT.